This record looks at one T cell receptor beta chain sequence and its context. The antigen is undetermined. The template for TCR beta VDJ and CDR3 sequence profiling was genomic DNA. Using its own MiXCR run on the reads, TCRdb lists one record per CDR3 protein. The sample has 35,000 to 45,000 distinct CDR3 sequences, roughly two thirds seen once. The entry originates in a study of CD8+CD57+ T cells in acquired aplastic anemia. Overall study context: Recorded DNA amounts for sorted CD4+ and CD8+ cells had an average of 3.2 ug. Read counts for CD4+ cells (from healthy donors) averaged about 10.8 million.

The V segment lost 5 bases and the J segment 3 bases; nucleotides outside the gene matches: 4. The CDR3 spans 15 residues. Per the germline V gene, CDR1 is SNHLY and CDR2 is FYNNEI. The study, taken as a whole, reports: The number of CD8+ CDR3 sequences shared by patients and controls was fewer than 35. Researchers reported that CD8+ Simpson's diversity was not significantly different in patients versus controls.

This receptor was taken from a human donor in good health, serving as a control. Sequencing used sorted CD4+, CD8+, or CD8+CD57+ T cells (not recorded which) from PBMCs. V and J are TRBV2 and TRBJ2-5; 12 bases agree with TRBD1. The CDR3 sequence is CASSSGTGGKETQYF. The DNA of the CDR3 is TGTGCCAGCAGTTCGGGGACAGGGGGCAAAGAGACCCAGTACTTC. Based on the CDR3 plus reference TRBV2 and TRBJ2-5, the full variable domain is EPEVTQTPSHQVTQMGQEVILRCVPISNHLYFYWYRQILGQKVEFLVSFYNNEISEKSEIFDDQFSVERPDGSNFTLKIRSTKLEDSAMYFCASSSGTGGKETQYFGPGTRLLVL.